This T cell receptor beta chain is drawn from a study of post-analysis software for immune sequencing data. Germline values: CDR1 SQVTM, CDR2 ANQGSEA. The CDR3 covers 14 residues. Trimming left V 3 bases short and J 3 bases short, with 13 bases between. This clonotype showed up many times. The target antigen is unknown. TCR beta cDNA libraries had unique molecular identifiers. MiXCR, applied by TCRdb to the PCR reads, yields one record per CDR3 protein. Among approximately 400,000 distinct CDR3 sequences listed, around 33% were seen once. Study outcomes and limitations: TRBV5-6, TRBV5-1 and TRBV20-1 were among a handful of TRBV segments more frequent in patients than controls.

The rearrangement links TRBV29-1 to TRBJ2-3; D remains ambiguous. The receptor comes from a girl aged 10 to 17 with multiple sclerosis. Sequenced input: blood. CDR3 in DNA: TGCAGCGTTGAGCTAAGGACCGGGACAGATACGCAGTATTTT. Protein sequence: CSVELRTGTDTQYF.